The 24 T cell receptor beta chains listed next were all sequenced from one sample in a study of blood T cell repertoires in COVID-19. Profiling relied on immunoSEQ multiplex PCR, and the TCRdb table lists in-frame clones only, not all of them. The table shows 250,000 to 350,000 clones, with about 90% occurring only once. Source material: peripheral blood. The receptors originated from a woman aged 25 to 45 with COVID-19, enrolled during active disease.

The CDR3 DNA follows: TGTGCCAGCAGCCAAACCGGGACAGGGATAAATCAGCCCCAGCATTTT. It is translated as CASSQTGTGINQPQHF. The chain links TRBV3-1 (or the pseudogene TRBV3-2) to TRBJ1-5, with 9 bases matching TRBD1. The CDR3 covers 16 residues. The ends lost 2 bases at V and 4 bases at J; junction bases unmatched: 6. Germline CDR1 reads LGHDT; CDR2 reads YNNKEL (reference sequence).

J is TRBJ2-3 and V is TRBV14, with 7 nucleotides matching TRBD2. Germline loops: CDR1 SGHDN, CDR2 FVKESK. The CDR3 sequence is 16 residues long. Germline trimming cut 1 base from V and 4 bases from J; bases unmatched to any gene: 8. The CDR3, as DNA: TGTGCCAGCAGCCAAGGAAGCGGGGTGGGGTCAGATACGCAGTATTTT. Translation gives CASSQGSGVGSDTQYF. Together with reference TRBV14 and TRBJ2-3, the CDR3 gives the full variable domain: EAGVTQFPSHSVIEKGQTVTLRCDPISGHDNLYWYRRVMGKEIKFLLHFVKESKQDESGMPNNRFLAERTGGTYSTLKVQPAELEDSGVYFCASSQGSGVGSDTQYFGPGTRLTVL.

In its sample, this clone was seen once. The genes are TRBV9 and TRBJ2-3; perhaps TRBD2 as D (5 bases). This CDR3 spans 14 amino acids. Germline V gives CDR1 SGDLS, CDR2 YYNGEE. Trimming took off 7 bases at V and 2 bases at J, with 14 bases between the two ends. DNA for the CDR3: TGTGCCAGCCGGGATAGCGACGCCACAGATACGCAGTATTTT. This sequence encodes CASRDSDATDTQYF.

This clone was detected only a few times. V usage is TRBV2 and J usage is TRBJ2-7, with 7 bases matching TRBD2. After removal of 5 bases from V and 1 base from J, the junction contained 8 bases not matched to a gene. Germline V gene data show CDR1 as SNHLY and CDR2 as FYNNEI. There are 15 residues in the CDR3. The DNA for the CDR3 is TGTGCCAGCAGTTCCCTAGCGGACTTGTCCTACGAGCAGTACTTC. It encodes CASSSLADLSYEQYF.

J is TRBJ1-4 and V is TRBV10-3; 8 bases match TRBD1. V shed 2 bases, J shed 11 bases, and the junction held 7 bases outside the gene matches. This CDR3 is built from 14 residues. Looked up from germline, CDR1 is ENHRY and CDR2 is SYGVKD. The CDR3 here is CAISEARGPGKLFF. In nucleotides, the CDR3 is TGTGCCATCAGTGAGGCCAGGGGGCCGGGGAAACTGTTTTTT.

This sequence joins TRBV11-3 and TRBJ2-1; D not resolved. This CDR3 spans 14 amino acids. Germline V lookup: CDR1 SGHNT, CDR2 YENEEA. Trimming took off 1 base at V and 6 bases at J, with 10 bases between the two ends. CDR3 region: CASSLGSPTNEQFF. The CDR3, as DNA: TGTGCCAGCAGCTTAGGGTCTCCTACCAATGAGCAGTTCTTC.

This rearrangement joins TRBV9 to TRBJ1-1; TRBD1 agrees at 11 bases. J gave up 11 bases and V 0 bases, and 6 bases lay outside the gene matches. The germline CDR1 and CDR2 sequences are SGDLS and YYNGEE. The CDR3 sequence is 14 residues long. The CDR3 loop reads CASSVAGTGGSAFF. CDR3 DNA: TGTGCCAGCAGCGTAGCCGGGACAGGGGGTTCGGCTTTCTTT.

This rearrangement joins TRBV5-4 to TRBJ2-1; D is perhaps TRBD1 (6 bases). CDR1 is SGHNT and CDR2 is YYREEE in the germline V gene (reference sequence). V lost 4 bases, J lost 9 bases, and 11 bases lay in between. The CDR3 sequence is 12 residues long. CDR3 nucleotide sequence: TGTGCCAGCAGCCTGGACAGTGGTGAGCAGTTCTTC. The encoded protein is CASSLDSGEQFF.

J is TRBJ2-1 and V is TRBV7-2, with a tentative D call TRBD2 (5 bases). V was cut by 5 bases and J by 0 bases, with 14 bases left in between. The CDR3 spans 16 residues. Germline CDR1 is SGHTA and CDR2 is FQGNSA. Written as DNA, the CDR3 is TGTGCCAGCAGCCTCGGGGTAGCTAGCTCCTACAATGAGCAGTTCTTC. Residues: CASSLGVASSYNEQFF.

The chain joins TRBV10-3 to TRBJ2-5; D is unresolved. Germline V gives CDR1 ENHRY, CDR2 SYGVKD. Trimming removed 0 bases from V and 5 bases from J, with 4 bases in between. CDR3 length: 12 residues. The CDR3 sequence: CAISESSETQYF. The CDR3 nucleotides read TGTGCCATCAGTGAGTCGAGCGAGACCCAGTACTTC.

The chain has TRBV6-1 and TRBJ2-1; D might be TRBD1 (5 bases). CDR1 is MNHNS, CDR2 SASEGT, per germline. The CDR3 runs 14 residues. Trimming shortened V by 2 bases and J by 0 bases, and 5 bases separated the two germline ends. CDR3 residues: CASSEQGSYNEQFF. DNA of the CDR3: TGTGCCAGCAGTGAACAGGGCTCCTACAATGAGCAGTTCTTC.

The chain combines TRBV11-2 with TRBJ2-3; TRBD1 matches at 7 bases. CDR3 length equals 15 residues. The ends lost 5 bases at V and 0 bases at J; junction bases unmatched: 5. CDR1 is SGHAT, CDR2 FQNNGV, per germline. The CDR3 loop reads CASSAWDRSTDTQYF. The DNA of the CDR3 is TGTGCCAGCAGCGCCTGGGACAGAAGCACAGATACGCAGTATTTT.

The rearrangement joins TRBV28 to TRBJ2-1; possibly TRBD1 for D (6 bases). The CDR3 is made up of 17 amino acids. Trimming took off 2 bases at V and 6 bases at J, with 20 bases between the two ends. Germline values: CDR1 MDHEN, CDR2 SYDVKM. Here the CDR3 reads CASSLLRTGNSGNEQFF. Written as DNA, the CDR3 is TGTGCCAGCAGTTTACTACGAACAGGGAATAGTGGCAATGAGCAGTTCTTC.

This rearrangement joins TRBV10-3 to TRBJ1-4, with 10 bases fitting TRBD1. Germline assignment: CDR1 ENHRY and CDR2 SYGVKD. V dropped 1 base and J dropped 6; count of bases not matched to a gene: 2. There are 15 residues in the CDR3. The CDR3 DNA sequence: TGTGCCATCAGTGAGTTCGGACAGGGGGATGAAAAACTGTTTTTT. Protein product: CAISEFGQGDEKLFF.

The chain links TRBV7-8 to TRBJ1-2; tentative D call: TRBD1 (5 bases). Germline V gene sequence: CDR1 SGHVS, CDR2 FQNEAQ. The CDR3 totals 16 residues. V was trimmed by 6 bases and J by 8 bases, leaving 25 bases between them. Written as DNA, the CDR3 is TGTGCCAGCAGTACGGGGGGTTCGACAGCGGGGCGCGGCTACACCTTC. Its translation is CASSTGGSTAGRGYTF.

The CDR3 loop is CASSPFGQDSNQPQHF. DNA for the CDR3: TGTGCCAGCAGTCCCTTTGGGCAAGATAGCAATCAGCCCCAGCATTTT. V gene TRBV28 combines with J gene TRBJ1-5; D is unresolved. This CDR3 is built from 16 residues. Per germline, CDR1 MDHEN and CDR2 SYDVKM. The germline V and J ends were trimmed by 5 bases and 0 bases, with 14 bases remaining between them. Complete variable domain (other parts from reference TRBV28 and TRBJ1-5): DVKVTQSSRYLVKRTGEKVFLECVQDMDHENMFWYRQDPGLGLRLIYFSYDVKMKEKGDIPEGYSVSREKKERFSLILESASTNQTSMYLCASSPFGQDSNQPQHFGDGTRLSIL.

The chain joins TRBV5-4 to TRBJ2-3; TRBD1 matches 11 bases. Trimming at V came to 4 bases and at J to 3 bases, leaving 4 bases not matched to a gene. CDR1 and CDR2 (germline): SGHNT, YYREEE (reference sequence). The CDR3 sequence is 15 residues long. In DNA, the CDR3 is TGTGCCAGCAGCGTCGGGACAGGGGGGACAGATACGCAGTATTTT. Translating gives CASSVGTGGTDTQYF.

J is TRBJ1-1 and V is TRBV28; D not resolved. The CDR3 runs to 11 residues. CDR1 MDHEN and CDR2 SYDVKM come from the germline V gene. V was shortened by 6 bases and J by 3 bases, with 5 bases between the two germline ends. The CDR3 here is CASRRDTEAFF. The CDR3 nucleotides are TGTGCCAGCAGGCGGGACACTGAAGCTTTCTTT.

The V and J genes are TRBV5-6 and TRBJ2-2; D ambiguous. CDR3 length: 13 amino acids. Trimming took 0 bases from V and 8 from J, leaving 8 bases between them. Germline CDR1 SGHDT, CDR2 YYEEEE. DNA of the CDR3: TGTGCCAGCAGCTTGGGCGGCCAAGGGGAGCTGTTTTTT. Its protein is CASSLGGQGELFF.

The chain has TRBV7-9 and TRBJ2-3, with 9 bases identical to TRBD1. The CDR3 runs to 15 residues. The trim removed 4 bases at V and 4 bases at J, leaving 6 bases unmatched. Germline V CDR1 and CDR2: SEHNR, FQNEAQ (reference sequence). DNA of the CDR3: TGTGCCAGCAGCTGGGGACAGGGAGATGCAGATACGCAGTATTTT. It translates to CASSWGQGDADTQYF.

The chain recombines TRBV3-1 (or the pseudogene TRBV3-2) with TRBJ2-1; TRBD2 might be the D (5 bases). Trimming took off 0 bases at V and 0 bases at J, with 9 bases between the two ends. Germline CDR1 and CDR2: LGHDT and YNNKEL (reference sequence). This CDR3 is 16 amino acids long. CDR3 protein: CASSQELGSSYNEQFF. The CDR3, as DNA: TGTGCCAGCAGCCAAGAGCTAGGGAGCTCCTACAATGAGCAGTTCTTC.

The V gene is TRBV3-1 (or the pseudogene TRBV3-2), the J gene TRBJ2-1; D is ambiguous. V was cut by 4 bases and J by 0 bases, with 10 bases left in between. From germline, CDR1 is LGHDT and CDR2 YNNKEL (reference sequence). The CDR3 covers 15 residues. As DNA, the CDR3 is TGTGCCAGCAGCCGAGAGATCAGCTCCTACAATGAGCAGTTCTTC. This sequence encodes CASSREISSYNEQFF.

The chain uses TRBV3-1 (or the pseudogene TRBV3-2) and TRBJ1-6, with 7 bases fitting TRBD1. The CDR3 runs 13 residues. V trimming: 4 bases; J trimming: 9 bases; junction bases outside the gene matches: 3. Germline V lookup: CDR1 LGHDT, CDR2 YNNKEL (reference sequence). CDR3 sequence reads: CASSLGTVSPLHF. Here the CDR3 DNA reads TGTGCCAGCAGCCTCGGGACAGTTTCACCCCTCCACTTT.

The rearrangement links TRBV11-2 to TRBJ2-3; perhaps TRBD1 as D (6 bases). Trimming shortened V by 1 base and J by 0 bases, and 8 bases separated the two germline ends. This CDR3 contains 15 residues. Per germline, CDR1 SGHAT and CDR2 FQNNGV. CDR3 amino acids: CASSLAGVSTDTQYF. CDR3 bases: TGTGCCAGCAGCTTAGCAGGGGTTAGCACAGATACGCAGTATTTT. Supplemented by reference TRBV11-2 and TRBJ2-3, the full variable domain reads EAGVAQSPRYKIIEKRQSVAFWCNPISGHATLYWYQQILGQGPKLLIQFQNNGVVDDSQLPKDRFSAERLKGVDSTLKIQPAKLEDSAVYLCASSLAGVSTDTQYFGPGTRLTVL.